The clone carrying this T cell receptor beta chain was picked up many times. Its antigen is not known. The CDR3 length is 15 residues. CDR1 and CDR2 from the germline V gene are MNHEY and SMNVEV (reference sequence). With V trimmed by 0 bases and J by 5 bases, 6 bases remained unmatched. These data belong to a study of regulatory T cells in long-lasting Graves disease. Time point: newly diagnosed GD, antithyroid drugs for less than 3 months. PBMC-derived RNA was used for the TCR library. Points from the study as a whole: Persistent cases favored TRBV28, TRBJ1-2 and TRBJ2-5. Whereas new patients shared 900 to 1,000 public clonotypes, persistent patients shared more, at 2,500 to 3,500.

Investigators prepared the TCR beta libraries by applying iRepertoire HTBI primers and Arm-PCR of CDR3 regions. One entry per CDR3 protein results from TCRdb running MiXCR on the multiplex PCR reads. This sample has approximately 400,000 distinct CDR3 sequences, with 12% found just once. The sample was also linked to a second study, of T cells in Graves' hyperthyroidism and ophthalmopathy.

Sequences were derived from peripheral blood mononuclear cells (PBMCs), sampled at new diagnosis, from a patient treated with antithyroid drugs. The chain recombines TRBV27 with TRBJ1-1; TRBD1 agrees at 7 bases. This TCR derives from a woman aged 18-29 years with Graves disease. CDR3 nucleotide sequence: TGTGCCAGCAGTTTATCACAGGGGCCGGAGACTGAAGCTTTCTTT. It encodes CASSLSQGPETEAFF.